This T cell receptor (beta chain) was captured in a study of blood T cell repertoires in COVID-19. Study context: Samples of COVID-19 (acute and convalescent) were obtained from the United States, Italy and Spain. In each case, the material was cDNA or gDNA derived from T cells, B-cell-depleted T cells, or PBMCs.

With 0 bases removed from V and 5 bases from J, the gap between germline ends came to 12 bases. Germline-derived CDR1 and CDR2 are SGHNT and YYREEE (reference sequence). The CDR3 is 14 amino acids. Sequenced by immunoSEQ multiplex PCR; TCRdb stores in-frame clones only, minus some. The data hold some 76,000 clones, with more than 65% observed a single time. The receptor was isolated from a man aged 50 or older with acute or convalescent COVID-19. The genes are TRBV5-4 and TRBJ2-7, with D tentatively TRBD1 (6 bases). The material sequenced was peripheral blood. The CDR3 DNA reads TGTGCCAGCAGCTTGGAACACAGGGTCCACGAGCAGTACTTC. Translation: CASSLEHRVHEQYF.